The T cell receptor beta chain under discussion was sequenced for a study of blood T cell repertoires in COVID-19. Overall study context: COVID-19 samples collected from the United States, Italy and Spain covered acute and convalescent phases. Nucleic acid was either cDNA or gDNA, and it came from T cells, B-cell-depleted T cells, or PBMCs.

In this sample, this clone turned up a few times. Method: immunoSEQ multiplex PCR; TCRdb's copy keeps in-frame clones and lacks some. This sample yields more than 80,000 clones, of which around 85% are seen a single time; 15% to 20% belongs to the top ten. Sequenced material: peripheral blood. This clonotype originated in a woman aged 60-70 years with COVID-19, enrolled during active disease.

In DNA form, the CDR3 reads TGTGCCACCAGTGACCCAAGACAGGGGGCTGAAGCTTTCTTT. It codes for CATSDPRQGAEAFF. The genes are TRBV24-1 and TRBJ1-1; TRBD1 matches 9 bases. This CDR3 spans 14 amino acids. Germline lookup yields CDR1 KGHDR and CDR2 SFDVKD. V lost 4 bases to trimming and J lost 6 bases; unmatched junction nucleotides: 5.